This T cell receptor (beta chain) came from a study of blood T cell repertoires in COVID-19. The overall study: COVID-19 samples collected from the United States, Italy and Spain covered acute and convalescent phases.

Seattle patients were enrolled while actively infected and followed longitudinally. Looked up from germline, CDR1 is MNHNY and CDR2 is SVGAGI (reference sequence). Trimming pared 3 bases from V and 0 bases from J, leaving 9 bases between. This CDR3 has 15 residues. The data were produced by immunoSEQ multiplex PCR, yet TCRdb's version contains in-frame clones alone and is incomplete. Here the sample spans 250,000 to 350,000 clones, around 81% being singletons. The receptor was isolated from a person aged 65 to 85 with COVID-19, enrolled during active disease. Sample: peripheral blood. This chain links TRBV6-6 with TRBJ1-5; D not certain. Written as DNA, the CDR3 is TGTGCCAGCAGTTATGCGGACTATAGCAATCAGCCCCAGCATTTT. This gives the protein CASSYADYSNQPQHF.